This T cell receptor (beta chain) is from a study of early T cells in non-severe SARS-CoV-2 infection (dated by TCRdb to the early 2020s). Context from the whole study: TCR sequencing used bulk RNA from unsorted whole blood, so alpha and beta chains could not be paired. Here is what the overall study found, with its caveats: VDJdb matching was skewed toward anti-spike CD8 responses and likely underestimated virus-specific expansions, missing private and CD4 specificities.

From the cysteine through the phenylalanine, the CDR3 covers 14 amino acids. Kept here is only the CDR3 DNA, which spans 42 bases and is read in frame from base 1. For CDR1 and CDR2, the germline V gene (reference sequence) lists DFQATT and SNEGSKA. This was a case-control study nested in a cohort of healthcare workers in London, UK, who had nasopharyngeal swab PCR tests and blood samples taken every week. Healthcare workers were enrolled in the week of the UK lockdown, from 23 to 31 March 2020, and were followed every week for up to roughly 15 weeks. This clonotype was found many times. This receptor's antigen is unknown. One end of the junction does not line up with germline, which may come from a read error. Library generation was performed with 5' RACE. The sample was run on a NextSeq 500. The TCR library protocol attached unique molecular identifiers to individual cDNA molecules to correct for sequencing error and PCR bias. Both TCR alpha and beta chains were sequenced, and tight co-correlation was observed between alpha and beta sequence abundances in each sample. As for the original processing: Decombinator V4 was used to annotate TCR sequences for V gene, J gene and CDR3. TCRs were defined as expanded if a significant change between any two time points was detected under a Poisson model with p below 0.0001. TCR abundances were normalised to the total number of TCRs sequenced in each sample and reported as counts per million. MAIT TCRs were defined by TRAV1-2 paired with TRAJ12, TRAJ20 or TRAJ33, and iNKT TCRs by TRAV10 paired with TRAJ18. A search of VDJdb, accessed on 1 November 2021, was run for TCRs annotated to CMV, EBV and SARS-CoV-2, with TCRs annotated for multiple antigens excluded. TCRdb handled the public reads itself, with Q25 trimming in fastp and clone calling in MiXCR, and kept productive beta chains. Each entry is one CDR3 protein sequence, shown with its most common DNA and genes. The V and J calls shown here were made by TCRdb, not taken from the authors' results. This sample has tens of thousands of distinct CDR3 sequences in its table, and about 5% of those were observed once. Roughly 4.5% of the sample rests with the top ten.

The rearranged chain carries TRBV20-1 and TRBJ1-1; the D gene is perhaps TRBD1, on 5 matching bases. This clonotype was sampled from an adult who was a healthcare worker with PCR-confirmed SARS-CoV-2 infection or an uninfected control (not recorded which). The specimen was whole blood. Here the CDR3 is given as CSATKPGRDTEAFF. The bases are TGCAGCGCTACCAAACCGGGACGGGACACTGAAGCTTTCTTT.